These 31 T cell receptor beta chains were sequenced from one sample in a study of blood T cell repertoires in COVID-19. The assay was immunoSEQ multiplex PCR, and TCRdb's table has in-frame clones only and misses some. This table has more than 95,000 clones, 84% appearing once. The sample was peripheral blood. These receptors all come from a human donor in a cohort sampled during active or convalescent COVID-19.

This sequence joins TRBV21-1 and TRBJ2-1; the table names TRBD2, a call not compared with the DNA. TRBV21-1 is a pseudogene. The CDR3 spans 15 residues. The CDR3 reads CASSKPPSKRYEQFF. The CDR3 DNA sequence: TGTGCCAGCAGCAAACCGCCTTCCAAGCGATATGAGCAGTTCTTC.

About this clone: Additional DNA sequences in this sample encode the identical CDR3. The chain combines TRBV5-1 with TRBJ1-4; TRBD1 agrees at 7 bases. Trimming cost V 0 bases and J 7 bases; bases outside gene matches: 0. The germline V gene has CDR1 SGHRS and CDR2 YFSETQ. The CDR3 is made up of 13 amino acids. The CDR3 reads CASSLGQGEKLFF. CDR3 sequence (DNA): TGCGCCAGCAGCTTGGGACAGGGTGAAAAACTGTTTTTT.

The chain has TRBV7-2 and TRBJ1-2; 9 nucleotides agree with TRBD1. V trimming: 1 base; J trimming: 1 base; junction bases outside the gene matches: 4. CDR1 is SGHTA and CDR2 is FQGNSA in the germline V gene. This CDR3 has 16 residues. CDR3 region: CASSLGPGQGNYGYTF. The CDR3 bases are TGTGCCAGCAGCTTAGGGCCGGGACAGGGTAACTATGGCTACACCTTC. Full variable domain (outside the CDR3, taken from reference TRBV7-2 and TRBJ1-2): GAGVSQSPSNKVTEKGKDVELRCDPISGHTALYWYRQSLGQGLEFLIYFQGNSAPDKSGLPSDRFSAERTGGSVSTLTIQRTQQEDSAVYLCASSLGPGQGNYGYTFGSGTRLTVV.

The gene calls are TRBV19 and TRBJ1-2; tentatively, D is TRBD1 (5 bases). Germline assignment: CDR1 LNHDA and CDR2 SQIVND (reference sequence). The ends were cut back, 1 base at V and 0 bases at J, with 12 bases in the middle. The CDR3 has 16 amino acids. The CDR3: CASSIGGGSPNYGYTF. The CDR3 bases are TGTGCCAGTAGTATAGGGGGGGGAAGTCCTAACTATGGCTACACCTTC.

The CDR3 DNA follows: TGTGCCAGCAGCACCTTCGTGACAGGGGGCGAGCAGTACTTC. This encodes CASSTFVTGGEQYF. The rearrangement joins TRBV7-2 to TRBJ2-7, with TRBD1 matching 9 bases. This CDR3 comprises 14 residues. After removal of 5 bases from V and 6 bases from J, the junction contained 8 bases not matched to a gene. Germline CDR1 SGHTA, CDR2 FQGNSA.

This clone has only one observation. CDR3 sequence (DNA): TGTGCCAGCAGCCGGGGCGGGGGGGCCCTAGAGACCCAGTACTTC. Translated: CASSRGGGALETQYF. The chain is built from TRBV3-1 (or the pseudogene TRBV3-2) and TRBJ2-5; 9 positions match TRBD2. The V segment lost 4 bases and the J segment 4 bases; nucleotides outside the gene matches: 7. The germline gives CDR1 LGHDT, CDR2 YNNKEL (reference sequence). This CDR3 spans 15 amino acids.

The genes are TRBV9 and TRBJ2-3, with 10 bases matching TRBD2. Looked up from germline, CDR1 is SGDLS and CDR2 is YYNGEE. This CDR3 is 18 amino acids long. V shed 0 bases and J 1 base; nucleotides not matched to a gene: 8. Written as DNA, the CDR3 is TGTGCCAGCAGCGTAGAGGGGCTAGCGGGGGCTGGCACAGATACGCAGTATTTT. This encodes CASSVEGLAGAGTDTQYF.

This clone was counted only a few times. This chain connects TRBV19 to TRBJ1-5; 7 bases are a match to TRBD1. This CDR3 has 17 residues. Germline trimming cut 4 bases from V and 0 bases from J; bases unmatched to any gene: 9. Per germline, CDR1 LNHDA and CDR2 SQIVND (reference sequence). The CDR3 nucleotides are TGTGCCAGTAGTACCGGGACAGCCGAGTATAGCAATCAGCCCCAGCATTTT. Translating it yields CASSTGTAEYSNQPQHF.

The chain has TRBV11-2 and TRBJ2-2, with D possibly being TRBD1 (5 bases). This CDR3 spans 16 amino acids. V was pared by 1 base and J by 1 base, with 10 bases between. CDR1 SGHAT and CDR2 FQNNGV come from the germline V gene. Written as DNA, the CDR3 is TGTGCCAGCAGCTTAGGGCCAGGGCTGAACACCGGGGAGCTGTTTTTT. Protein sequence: CASSLGPGLNTGELFF.

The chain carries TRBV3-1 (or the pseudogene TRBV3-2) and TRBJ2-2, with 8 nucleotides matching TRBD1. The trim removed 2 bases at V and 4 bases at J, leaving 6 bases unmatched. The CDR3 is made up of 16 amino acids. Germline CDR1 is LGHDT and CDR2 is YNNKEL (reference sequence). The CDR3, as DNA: TGTGCCAGCAGCCAACGACAGGGGACGGGCACCGGGGAGCTGTTTTTT. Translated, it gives CASSQRQGTGTGELFF.

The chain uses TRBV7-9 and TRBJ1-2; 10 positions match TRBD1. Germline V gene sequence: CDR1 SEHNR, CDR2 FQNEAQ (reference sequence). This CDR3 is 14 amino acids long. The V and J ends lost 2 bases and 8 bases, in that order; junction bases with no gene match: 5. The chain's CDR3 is CASSLIGTGEGYTF. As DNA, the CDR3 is TGTGCCAGCAGCTTAATAGGGACAGGGGAAGGCTACACCTTC.

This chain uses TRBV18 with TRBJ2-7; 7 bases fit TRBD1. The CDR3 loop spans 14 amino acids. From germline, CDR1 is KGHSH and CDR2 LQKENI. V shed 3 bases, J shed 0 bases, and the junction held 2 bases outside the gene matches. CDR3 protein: CASSPGQSSYEQYF. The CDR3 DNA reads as TGTGCCAGCTCACCGGGACAGAGCTCCTACGAGCAGTACTTC.

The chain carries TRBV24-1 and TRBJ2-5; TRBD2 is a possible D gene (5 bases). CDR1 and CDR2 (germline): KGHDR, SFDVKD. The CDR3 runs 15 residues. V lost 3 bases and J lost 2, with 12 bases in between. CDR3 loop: CATSDAGTQQETQYF. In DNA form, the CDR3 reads TGTGCCACCAGTGATGCGGGTACCCAACAAGAGACCCAGTACTTC.

The chain's CDR3 is CAWSEGTPNSPLHF. The CDR3 DNA sequence: TGTGCCTGGAGTGAGGGGACACCCAATTCACCCCTCCACTTT. The chain carries TRBV30 and TRBJ1-6; D is perhaps TRBD1 (6 bases). CDR1 and CDR2 (germline): GTSNPN, SVGIG (reference sequence). V lost 1 base to trimming and J lost 7 bases, with 11 bases between them. The CDR3 contains 14 residues.

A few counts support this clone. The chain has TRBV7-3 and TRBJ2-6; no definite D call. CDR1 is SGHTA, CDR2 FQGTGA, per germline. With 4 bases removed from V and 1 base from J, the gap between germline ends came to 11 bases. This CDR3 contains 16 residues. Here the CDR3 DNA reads TGTGCCAGCAGCTCCCTCGAGGTTTCTGGGGCCAACGTCCTGACTTTC. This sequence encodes CASSSLEVSGANVLTF.

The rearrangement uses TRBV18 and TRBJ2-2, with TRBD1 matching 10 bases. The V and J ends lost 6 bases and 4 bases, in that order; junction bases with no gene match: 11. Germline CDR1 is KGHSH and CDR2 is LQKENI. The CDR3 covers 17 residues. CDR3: CASSFSPGQGTTGELFF. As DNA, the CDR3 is TGTGCCAGCTCCTTTTCCCCGGGACAGGGGACCACCGGGGAGCTGTTTTTT.

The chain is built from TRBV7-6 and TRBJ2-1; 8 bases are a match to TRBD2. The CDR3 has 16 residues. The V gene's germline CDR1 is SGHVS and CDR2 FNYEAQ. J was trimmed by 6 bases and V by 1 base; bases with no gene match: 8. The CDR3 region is CASSLERAGGGNEQFF. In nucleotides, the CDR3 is TGTGCCAGCAGCTTAGAACGGGCGGGGGGCGGCAATGAGCAGTTCTTC.

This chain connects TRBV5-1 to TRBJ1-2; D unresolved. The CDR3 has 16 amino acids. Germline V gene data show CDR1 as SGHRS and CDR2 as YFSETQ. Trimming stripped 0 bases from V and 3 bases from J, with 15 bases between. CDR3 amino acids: CASSLDSGPGDYGYTF. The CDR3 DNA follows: TGCGCCAGCAGCTTGGACAGCGGACCCGGGGACTATGGCTACACCTTC.

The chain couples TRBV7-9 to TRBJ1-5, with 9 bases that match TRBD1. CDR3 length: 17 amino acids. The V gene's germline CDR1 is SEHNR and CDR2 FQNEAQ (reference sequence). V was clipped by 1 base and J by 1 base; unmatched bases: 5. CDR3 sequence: CASSLVQGAGSNQPQHF. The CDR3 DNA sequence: TGTGCCAGCAGCTTAGTACAGGGGGCCGGGAGCAATCAGCCCCAGCATTTT.

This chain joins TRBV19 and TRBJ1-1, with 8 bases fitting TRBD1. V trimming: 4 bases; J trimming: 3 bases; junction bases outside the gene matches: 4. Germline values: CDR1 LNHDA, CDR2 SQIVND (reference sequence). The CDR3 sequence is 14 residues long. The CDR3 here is CASSRGQEYTEAFF. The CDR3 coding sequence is TGTGCCAGTAGTAGGGGACAGGAGTACACTGAAGCTTTCTTT.

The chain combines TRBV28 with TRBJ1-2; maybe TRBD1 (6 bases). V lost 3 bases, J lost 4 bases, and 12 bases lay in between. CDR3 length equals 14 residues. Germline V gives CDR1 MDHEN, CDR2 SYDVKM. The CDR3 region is CASSFHVGAYGYTF. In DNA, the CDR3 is TGTGCCAGCAGTTTTCATGTGGGGGCCTATGGCTACACCTTC.

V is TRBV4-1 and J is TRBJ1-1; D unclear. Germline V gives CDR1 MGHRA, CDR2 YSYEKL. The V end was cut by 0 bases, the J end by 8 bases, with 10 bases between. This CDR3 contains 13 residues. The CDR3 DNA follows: TGCGCCAGCAGCCAAGATGAGGGAGGAGAAGCTTTCTTT. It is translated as CASSQDEGGEAFF.

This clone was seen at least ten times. The chain's CDR3 is CASSSTASSYEQYF. CDR3 DNA sequence: TGTGCCAGCAGCTCGACAGCTAGCTCCTACGAGCAGTACTTC. The rearrangement uses TRBV7-9 and TRBJ2-7; possible D gene TRBD1, 5 bases. Trimming took 4 bases from V and 0 from J, leaving 10 bases between them. CDR1 SEHNR and CDR2 FQNEAQ come from the germline V gene (reference sequence). The CDR3 has 14 amino acids.

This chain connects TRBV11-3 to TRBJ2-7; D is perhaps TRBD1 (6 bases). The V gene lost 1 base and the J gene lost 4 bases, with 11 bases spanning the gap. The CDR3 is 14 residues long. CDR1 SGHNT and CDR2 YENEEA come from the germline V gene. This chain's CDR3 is CASSLGQDLYEQYF. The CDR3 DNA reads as TGTGCCAGCAGCTTAGGACAGGATTTATACGAGCAGTACTTC.

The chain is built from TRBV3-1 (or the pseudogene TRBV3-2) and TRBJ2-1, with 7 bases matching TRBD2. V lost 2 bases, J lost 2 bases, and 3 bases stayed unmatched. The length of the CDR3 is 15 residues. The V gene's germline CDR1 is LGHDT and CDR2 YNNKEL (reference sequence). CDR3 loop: CASSQFGGTYNEQFF. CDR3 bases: TGTGCCAGCAGCCAATTCGGGGGGACCTACAATGAGCAGTTCTTC.

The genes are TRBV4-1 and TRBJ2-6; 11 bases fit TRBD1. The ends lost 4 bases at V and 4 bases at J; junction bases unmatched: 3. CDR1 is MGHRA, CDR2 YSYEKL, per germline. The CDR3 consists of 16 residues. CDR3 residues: CASSRDRGAGANVLTF. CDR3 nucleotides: TGCGCCAGCAGCCGGGACAGGGGGGCCGGGGCCAACGTCCTGACTTTC.

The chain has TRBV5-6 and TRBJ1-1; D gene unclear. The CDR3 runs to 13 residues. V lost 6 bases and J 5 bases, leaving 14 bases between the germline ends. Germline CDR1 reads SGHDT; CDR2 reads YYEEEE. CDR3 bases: TGTGCCAGCACCTCCGGGTTCGGGACTGAAGCTTTCTTT. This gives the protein CASTSGFGTEAFF. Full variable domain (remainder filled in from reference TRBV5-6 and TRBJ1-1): DAGVTQSPTHLIKTRGQQVTLRCSPKSGHDTVSWYQQALGQGPQFIFQYYEEEERQRGNFPDRFSGHQFPNYSSELNVNALLLGDSALYLCASTSGFGTEAFFGQGTRLTVV.

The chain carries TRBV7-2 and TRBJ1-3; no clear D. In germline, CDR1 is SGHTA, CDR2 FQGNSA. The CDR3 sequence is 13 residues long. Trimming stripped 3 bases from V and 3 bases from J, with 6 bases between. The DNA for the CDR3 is TGTGCCAGCAGCTTGGCATTTGGAAACACCATATATTTT. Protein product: CASSLAFGNTIYF.

CDR3 in DNA: TGTGCCAGCAGCTTAGAGCGGTTGCGCGGGGAGCTGTTTTTT. This encodes CASSLERLRGELFF. The chain carries TRBV7-2 and TRBJ2-2; a weak D match, TRBD2 (5 bases). Trimming stripped 1 base from V and 7 bases from J, with 10 bases between. From germline, CDR1 is SGHTA and CDR2 FQGNSA. The CDR3 has 14 residues.

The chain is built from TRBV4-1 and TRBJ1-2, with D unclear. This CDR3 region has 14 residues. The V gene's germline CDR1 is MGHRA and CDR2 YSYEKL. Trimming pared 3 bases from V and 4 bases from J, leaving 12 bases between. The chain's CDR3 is CASSQSWSSYGYTF. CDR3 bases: TGCGCCAGCAGCCAGTCTTGGAGTAGCTATGGCTACACCTTC.

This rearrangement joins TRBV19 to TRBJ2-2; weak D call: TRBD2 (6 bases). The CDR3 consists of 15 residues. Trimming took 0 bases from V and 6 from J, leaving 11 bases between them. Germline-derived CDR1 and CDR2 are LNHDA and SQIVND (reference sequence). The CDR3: CASSIDRRAPGELFF. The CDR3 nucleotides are TGTGCCAGTAGTATAGATCGGAGGGCCCCCGGGGAGCTGTTTTTT.